One and the same sample provided the 10 T cell receptor beta chains below, sequenced in a study of early T cells in non-severe SARS-CoV-2 infection. A single record per CDR3 protein comes from TCRdb applying MiXCR to the 5' RACE reads. The data contain some 60,000 distinct CDR3 sequences, about 10% of them singletons. Sequencing was done on a sample of whole blood. Source of these receptors: an adult who was a healthcare worker with PCR-confirmed SARS-CoV-2 infection or an uninfected control (not recorded which).

This clonotype was counted a few times. The rearrangement joins TRBV29-1 to TRBJ2-1; D may be TRBD2 (5 bases). Between the trimmed V and J ends, which lost 4 bases and 0 bases, there was a span of 13 bases. CDR3 length equals 15 residues. Germline V gene data show CDR1 as SQVTM and CDR2 as ANQGSEA. CDR3 loop: CSVGGEGSSYNEQFF. CDR3 sequence (DNA): TGCAGCGTTGGTGGGGAAGGGAGCTCCTACAATGAGCAGTTCTTC.

This clonotype has just a few counts. The J gene is TRBJ1-2, the V gene TRBV7-2; D is unclear. This CDR3 comprises 15 residues. CDR1 is SGHTA and CDR2 is FQGNSA in the germline V gene. V dropped 3 bases and J dropped 5 bases, with 16 bases sitting between them. CDR3 sequence reads: CASSLRRESLYGYTF. Written as DNA, the CDR3 is TGTGCCAGCAGCTTGAGGAGGGAATCCTTGTATGGCTACACCTTC.

This clonotype was counted ten times or more. The rearrangement joins TRBV6-5 to TRBJ2-2; D call uncertain. Germline-derived CDR1 and CDR2 are MNHEY and SVGAGI. The CDR3 is 17 amino acids. Trimming removed 5 bases at V and 2 bases at J, with 18 bases between. The CDR3 loop is CASSRFPTRINTGELFF. The CDR3 coding sequence is TGTGCCAGCAGTCGATTCCCAACCCGAATAAACACCGGGGAGCTGTTTTTT.

This clonotype was counted at least ten times. This sequence joins TRBV5-5 and TRBJ1-6, with D possibly TRBD1 on 6 matching bases. Per the germline V gene, CDR1 is SGHKS and CDR2 is YYEKEE (reference sequence). CDR3 length equals 16 residues. V lost 2 bases, J lost 4 bases, and 13 bases lay in between. CDR3 region: CASSLTGNGYNSPLHF. CDR3 coding DNA: TGTGCCAGCAGCTTAACAGGGAACGGATATAATTCACCCCTCCACTTT.

The genes are TRBV9 and TRBJ2-3; possibly TRBD2 for D (5 bases). The CDR3 is 15 amino acids. Looked up from germline, CDR1 is SGDLS and CDR2 is YYNGEE. The ends were cut back, 4 bases at V and 0 bases at J, with 12 bases in the middle. CDR3 DNA: TGTGCCAGCAGCCACTCGGAGCGGAGCACAGATACGCAGTATTTT. Translating it yields CASSHSERSTDTQYF.

This clonotype was counted many times. This rearrangement joins TRBV20-1 to TRBJ2-3, with 9 bases matching TRBD2. The germline gives CDR1 DFQATT, CDR2 SNEGSKA (reference sequence). CDR3 length: 16 amino acids. V shed 3 bases and J 3 bases; nucleotides not matched to a gene: 10. In DNA, the CDR3 is TGCAGTGCTAGCGTCGGGGCGGGAGGGGTTACAGATACGCAGTATTTT. This sequence encodes CSASVGAGGVTDTQYF.

This clonotype was observed many times. The V call is TRBV19, the J call TRBJ2-1; 9 bases are shared with TRBD1. CDR3 size: 17 residues. V was pared by 5 bases and J by 2 bases, with 10 bases of the junction left unmatched. Germline V gives CDR1 LNHDA, CDR2 SQIVND (reference sequence). CDR3 in amino acids: CASSDPGQGGPYNEQFF. CDR3 sequence (DNA): TGTGCCAGTAGTGATCCGGGACAGGGAGGACCCTACAATGAGCAGTTCTTC.

This clonotype was observed many times. V is TRBV7-9 and J is TRBJ2-7; D unclear. This CDR3 region has 12 residues. In germline, CDR1 is SEHNR, CDR2 FQNEAQ (reference sequence). The germline V and J ends were trimmed by 5 bases and 7 bases, with 12 bases remaining between them. CDR3: CASSTAGPEQYF. The CDR3 DNA reads as TGTGCCAGCAGCACCGCCGGGCCGGAGCAGTACTTC.

This clonotype was recorded a few times. The chain couples TRBV30 to TRBJ1-1; D not certain. Trimming left V 4 bases short and J 6 bases short, with 12 bases between. CDR1 and CDR2 from the germline V gene are GTSNPN and SVGIG (reference sequence). The CDR3 spans 12 residues. The CDR3 region is CAWMRVGAEAFF. The CDR3 nucleotides are TGTGCCTGGATGCGGGTAGGAGCTGAAGCTTTCTTT.

This clonotype was counted at least ten times. The genes are TRBV10-3 and TRBJ2-2; no clear D gene. The germline V and J ends were trimmed by 2 bases and 7 bases, with 17 bases remaining between them. The CDR3 consists of 16 residues. Germline V lookup: CDR1 ENHRY, CDR2 SYGVKD. CDR3 DNA: TGTGCCATCAGTGAGGGAAAAGGGATTACCAGCGGGGAGCTGTTTTTT. This encodes CAISEGKGITSGELFF.